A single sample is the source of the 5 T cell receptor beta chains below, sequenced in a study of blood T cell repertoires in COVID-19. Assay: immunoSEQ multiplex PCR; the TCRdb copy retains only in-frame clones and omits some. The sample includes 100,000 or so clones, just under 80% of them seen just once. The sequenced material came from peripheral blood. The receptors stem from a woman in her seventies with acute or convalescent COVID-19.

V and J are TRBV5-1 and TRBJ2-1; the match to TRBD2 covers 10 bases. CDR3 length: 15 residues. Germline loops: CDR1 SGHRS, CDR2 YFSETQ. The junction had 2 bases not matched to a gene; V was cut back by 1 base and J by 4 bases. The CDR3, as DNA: TGCGCCAGCAGCTTGTTAGCGGGGGGATACAATGAGCAGTTCTTC. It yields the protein CASSLLAGGYNEQFF.

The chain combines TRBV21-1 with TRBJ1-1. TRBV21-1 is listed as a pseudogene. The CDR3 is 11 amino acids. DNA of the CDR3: TGTGCCAGCAGCAAAGGAGGTACAGCTTTCTTT. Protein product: CASSKGGTAFF.

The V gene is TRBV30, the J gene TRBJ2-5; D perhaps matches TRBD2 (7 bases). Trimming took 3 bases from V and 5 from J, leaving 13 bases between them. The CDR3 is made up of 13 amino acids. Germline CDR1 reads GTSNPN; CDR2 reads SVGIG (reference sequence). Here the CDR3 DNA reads TGTGCCTGGAGGGGGGGGCCAGGGGAGACCCAGTACTTC. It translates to CAWRGGPGETQYF.

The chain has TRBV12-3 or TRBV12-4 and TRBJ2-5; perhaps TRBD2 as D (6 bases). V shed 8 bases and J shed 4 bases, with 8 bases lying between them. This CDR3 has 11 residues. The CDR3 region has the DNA TGTGCCAGCCGACTAGGAGAGACCCAGTACTTC. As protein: CASRLGETQYF.

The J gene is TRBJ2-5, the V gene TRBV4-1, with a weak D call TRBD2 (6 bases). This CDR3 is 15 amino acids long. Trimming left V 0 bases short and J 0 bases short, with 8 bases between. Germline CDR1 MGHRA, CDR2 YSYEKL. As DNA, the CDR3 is TGCGCCAGCAGCCAAGATCTAGCGCACCAAGAGACCCAGTACTTC. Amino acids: CASSQDLAHQETQYF.